This TCR beta chain derives from a study of blood T cell repertoires in COVID-19. Measured with immunoSEQ multiplex PCR; TCRdb has only the in-frame clones, and not every one. The data contain approximately 170,000 clones, approximately 75% of them singletons. V lost 4 bases, J lost 4 bases, and 13 bases lay in between. CDR3 length: 14 residues. From germline, CDR1 is SGHTA and CDR2 FQGNSA. The receptor comes from a human donor in a cohort sampled during active COVID-19. V is TRBV7-2 and J is TRBJ1-1; a possible D gene is TRBD1 (5 bases). The specimen was peripheral blood. The CDR3 DNA reads as TGTGCCAGCAGCTCGGGGGGGGAGGGCACTGAAGCTTTCTTT. Amino acid sequence: CASSSGGEGTEAFF.